The T cell receptor (beta chain) under discussion was sequenced for a study of T cell repertoires in cytomegalovirus infection. Whole-study context: Public TCR beta signatures marked donors with CMV infection and the matching HLA. Study-level points and caveats: It was HLA-C-restricted CMV-specific TCR beta clonotypes that dominated the response ex vivo.

Per the germline V gene, CDR1 is MGHRA and CDR2 is YSYEKL. CDR3 length equals 16 residues. Between the trimmed V and J ends, which lost 6 bases and 1 base, there was a span of 19 bases. In the case of this clonotype: What it recognizes is unknown.

In TCRdb, the reads were re-called with MiXCR into one record per CDR3 protein. In the table there are 55,000 to 70,000 distinct CDR3 sequences, 33% of which are singletons. V and J are TRBV4-1 and TRBJ2-7, with D perhaps TRBD2 (6 bases). This TCR derives from a human donor in good health (CMV status not recorded). Some clones in this sample may be carry-over from other donors' samples. Sequenced: PBMCs, sequenced either directly or after in vitro stimulation (not recorded which). The CDR3 loop reads CASRLFEGGKSYEQYF. The CDR3 nucleotides are TGCGCCAGCAGGCTGTTTGAGGGAGGAAAATCCTACGAGCAGTACTTC.